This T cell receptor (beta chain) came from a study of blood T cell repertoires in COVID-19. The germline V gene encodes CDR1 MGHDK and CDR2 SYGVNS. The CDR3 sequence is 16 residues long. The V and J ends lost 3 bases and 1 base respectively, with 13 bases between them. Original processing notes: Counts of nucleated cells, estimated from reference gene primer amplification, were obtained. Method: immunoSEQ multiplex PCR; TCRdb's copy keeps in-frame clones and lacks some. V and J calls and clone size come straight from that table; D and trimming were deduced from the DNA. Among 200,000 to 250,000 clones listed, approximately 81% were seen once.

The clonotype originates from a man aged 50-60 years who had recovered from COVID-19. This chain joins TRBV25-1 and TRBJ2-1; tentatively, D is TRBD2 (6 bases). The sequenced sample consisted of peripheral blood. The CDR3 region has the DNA TGTGCCAGCAGTGAGTTTGGCGGGATGTCCTACAATGAGCAGTTCTTC. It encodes CASSEFGGMSYNEQFF.